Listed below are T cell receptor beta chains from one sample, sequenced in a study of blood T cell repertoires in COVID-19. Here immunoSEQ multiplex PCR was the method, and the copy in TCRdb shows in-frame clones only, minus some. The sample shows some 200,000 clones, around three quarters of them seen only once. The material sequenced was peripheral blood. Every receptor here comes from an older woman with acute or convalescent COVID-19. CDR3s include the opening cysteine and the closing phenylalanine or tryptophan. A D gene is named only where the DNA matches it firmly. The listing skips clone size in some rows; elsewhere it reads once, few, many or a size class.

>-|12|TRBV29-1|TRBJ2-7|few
TGCAGCGCTAACCGACAGTCGGGCGAGCAGTACTTC
CSANRQSGEQYF
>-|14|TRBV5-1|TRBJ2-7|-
TGCGCCAGCAGCGCAGGGGATCAGGCCTACGAGCAGTACTTC
CASSAGDQAYEQYF
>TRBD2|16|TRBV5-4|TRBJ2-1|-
TGTGCCAGCAGCAATCCCGGGACTAGCGGAACAAATGAGCAGTTCTTC
CASSNPGTSGTNEQFF
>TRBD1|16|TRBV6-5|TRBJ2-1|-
TGTGCCAGCAGTTACTCTACCGGGACAGGGATCAATGAGCAGTTCTTC
CASSYSTGTGINEQFF
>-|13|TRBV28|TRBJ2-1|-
TGTGCCAGCAGTATAAGACTAGTGGATGAGCAGTTCTTC
CASSIRLVDEQFF
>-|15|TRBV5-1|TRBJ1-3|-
TGCGCCAGCAGCGGATGGACAGCCTCTGGAAACACCATATATTTT
CASSGWTASGNTIYF
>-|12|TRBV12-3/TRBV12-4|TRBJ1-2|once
TGTGCCAGCAGTTTATATTCGGGTGGCTACACCTTC
CASSLYSGGYTF
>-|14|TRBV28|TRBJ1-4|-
TGTGCCAGCAGTTTGGGAGCCGTTAATGAAAAACTGTTTTTT
CASSLGAVNEKLFF
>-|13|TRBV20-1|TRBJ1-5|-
TGCAGTGCTAGTCTTGGCCTGAATCAGCCCCAGCATTTT
CSASLGLNQPQHF
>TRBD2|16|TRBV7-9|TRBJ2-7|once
TGTGCCAGCAGCTTAGGGCTAGCGGGACTCTCCTACGAGCAGTACTTC
CASSLGLAGLSYEQYF
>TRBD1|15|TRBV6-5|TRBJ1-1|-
TGTGCCAGCATAGGGGCGGGGACAGGGGATACTGAAGCTTTCTTT
CASIGAGTGDTEAFF